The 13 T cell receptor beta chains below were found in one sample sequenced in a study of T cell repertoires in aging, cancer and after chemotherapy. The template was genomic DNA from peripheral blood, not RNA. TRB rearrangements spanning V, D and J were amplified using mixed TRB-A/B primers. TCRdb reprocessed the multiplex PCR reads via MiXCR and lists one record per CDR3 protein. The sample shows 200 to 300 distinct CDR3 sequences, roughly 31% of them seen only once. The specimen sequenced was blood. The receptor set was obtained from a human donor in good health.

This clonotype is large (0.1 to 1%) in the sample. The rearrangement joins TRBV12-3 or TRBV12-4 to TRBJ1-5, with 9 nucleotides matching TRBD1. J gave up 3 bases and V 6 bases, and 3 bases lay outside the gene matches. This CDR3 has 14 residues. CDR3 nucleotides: TGTGCCAGCAGCCGGACAGGGGTCAATCAGCCCCAGCATTTT. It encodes CASSRTGVNQPQHF.

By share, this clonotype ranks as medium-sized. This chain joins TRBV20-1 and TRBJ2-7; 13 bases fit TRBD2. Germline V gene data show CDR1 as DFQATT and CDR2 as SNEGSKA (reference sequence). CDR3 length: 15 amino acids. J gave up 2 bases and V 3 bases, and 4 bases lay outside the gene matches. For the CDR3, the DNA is TGCAGTGCTAGGGGGGGACTAGCGGGAACCTACGAGCAGTACTTC. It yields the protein CSARGGLAGTYEQYF.

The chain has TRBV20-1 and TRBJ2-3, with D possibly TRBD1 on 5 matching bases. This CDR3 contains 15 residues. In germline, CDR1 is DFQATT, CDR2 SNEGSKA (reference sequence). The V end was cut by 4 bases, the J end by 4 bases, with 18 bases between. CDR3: CSAKDPQVNADTQYF. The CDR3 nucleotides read TGCAGTGCTAAAGATCCACAGGTTAACGCAGATACGCAGTATTTT.

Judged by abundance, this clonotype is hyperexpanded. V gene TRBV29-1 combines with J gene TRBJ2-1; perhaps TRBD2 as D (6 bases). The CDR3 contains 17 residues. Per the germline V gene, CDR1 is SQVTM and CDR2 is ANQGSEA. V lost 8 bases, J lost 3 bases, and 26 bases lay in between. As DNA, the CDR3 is TGCAGCCCCGGACCAGACATTCGAGGCGGGATCTACAATGAGCAGTTCTTC. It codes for CSPGPDIRGGIYNEQFF.

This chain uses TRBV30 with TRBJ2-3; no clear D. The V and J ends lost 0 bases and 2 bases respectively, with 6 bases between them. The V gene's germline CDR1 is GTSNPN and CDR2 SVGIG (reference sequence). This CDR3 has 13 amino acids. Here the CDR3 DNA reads TGTGCCTGGAGTGTAGGGTTCACAGATACGCAGTATTTT. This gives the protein CAWSVGFTDTQYF.

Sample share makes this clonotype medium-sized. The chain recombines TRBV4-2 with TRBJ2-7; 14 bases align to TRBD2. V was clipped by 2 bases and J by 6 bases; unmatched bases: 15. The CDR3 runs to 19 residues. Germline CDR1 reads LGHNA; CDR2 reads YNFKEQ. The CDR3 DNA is TGTGCCAGCAGCCAATTGAGACTAGCGGGAGGGCCCCGGGCCGTCGAGCAGTACTTC. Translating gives CASSQLRLAGGPRAVEQYF.

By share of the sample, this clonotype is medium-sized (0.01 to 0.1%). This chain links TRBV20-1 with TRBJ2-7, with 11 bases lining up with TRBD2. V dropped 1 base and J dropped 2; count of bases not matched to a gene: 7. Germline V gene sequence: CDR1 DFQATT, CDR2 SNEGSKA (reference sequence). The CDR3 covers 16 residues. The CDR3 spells CSARAAASGRTYEQYF. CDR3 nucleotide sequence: TGCAGTGCTAGAGCGGCGGCTAGCGGGAGGACCTACGAGCAGTACTTC.

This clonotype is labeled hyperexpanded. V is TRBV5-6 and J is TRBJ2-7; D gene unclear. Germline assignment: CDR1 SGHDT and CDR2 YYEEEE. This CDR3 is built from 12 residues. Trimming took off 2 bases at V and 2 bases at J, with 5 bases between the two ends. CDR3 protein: CASSFQTYEQYF. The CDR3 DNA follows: TGTGCCAGCAGCTTCCAAACCTACGAGCAGTACTTC.

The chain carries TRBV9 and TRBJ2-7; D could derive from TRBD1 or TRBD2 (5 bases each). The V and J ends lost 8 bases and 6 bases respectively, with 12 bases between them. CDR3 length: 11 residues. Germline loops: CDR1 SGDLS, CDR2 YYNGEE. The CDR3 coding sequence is TGTGCCAGTAGTCGGGACGCCGAGCAGTACTTC. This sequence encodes CASSRDAEQYF.

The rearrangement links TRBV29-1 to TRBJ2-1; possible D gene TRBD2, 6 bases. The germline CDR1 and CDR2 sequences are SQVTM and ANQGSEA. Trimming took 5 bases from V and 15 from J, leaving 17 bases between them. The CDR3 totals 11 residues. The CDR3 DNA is TGCAGCGTTCCCGGGACTGGAGATCTGTTCTTC. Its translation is CSVPGTGDLFF.

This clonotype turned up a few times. The CDR3 DNA reads as TGTGCCAGCAGCTTCGCCCCTCGTGGGGGCAAAAATGGCTACACCTTC. Translated, it gives CASSFAPRGGKNGYTF. This chain joins TRBV11-1 and TRBJ1-2; tentatively, D is TRBD1 (6 bases). There are 16 residues in the CDR3. V was shortened by 3 bases and J by 6 bases, with 20 bases between the two germline ends. Germline-derived CDR1 and CDR2 are SGHAT and FQDESV (reference sequence).

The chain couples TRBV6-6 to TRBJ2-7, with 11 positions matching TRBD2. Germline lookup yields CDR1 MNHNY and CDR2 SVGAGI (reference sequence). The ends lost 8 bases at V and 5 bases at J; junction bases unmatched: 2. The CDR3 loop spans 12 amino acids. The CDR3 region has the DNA TGTGCCAGCGGACTAGCGGGTAACGAGCAGTACTTC. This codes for CASGLAGNEQYF.

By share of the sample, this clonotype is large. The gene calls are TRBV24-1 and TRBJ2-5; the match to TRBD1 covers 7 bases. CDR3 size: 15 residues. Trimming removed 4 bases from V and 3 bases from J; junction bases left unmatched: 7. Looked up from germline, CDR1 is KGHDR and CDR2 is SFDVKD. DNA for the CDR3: TGTGCCACCAGTGACCGGGACAGCCGAAAAGAGACCCAGTACTTC. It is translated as CATSDRDSRKETQYF.